Below are 8 T cell receptor beta chains sequenced from a single sample in a study of Graves' ophthalmopathy and Graves' hyperthyroidism. Transcripts of RNA were the source for amplifying TCR beta CDR3 regions. First-round RT-PCR used HTBI primers; second-round multiplex PCR followed. TCRdb itself ran the multiplex PCR reads through MiXCR, one entry per CDR3 protein. The sample includes about 620,000 distinct CDR3 sequences, about 24% of them seen just once. The sequenced sample consisted of peripheral blood. These receptors were taken from a woman under 30 with stable Graves' hyperthyroidism. Some clones in this sample may be carry-over from other donors' samples.

This clonotype was observed many times. The chain joins TRBV20-1 to TRBJ1-1; 10 bases agree with TRBD1. After removal of 6 bases from V and 6 bases from J, the junction contained 13 bases not matched to a gene. CDR1 DFQATT and CDR2 SNEGSKA come from the germline V gene (reference sequence). The CDR3 spans 15 residues. The CDR3 DNA reads TGCAGTGCCGGGGCCGGCGGGACAGGGGTTTCTGAAGCTTTCTTT. Amino acid sequence: CSAGAGGTGVSEAFF.

This chain uses TRBV7-2 with TRBJ2-5; D unclear. The germline V gene encodes CDR1 SGHTA and CDR2 FQGNSA. Trimming pared 5 bases from V and 8 bases from J, leaving 18 bases between. This CDR3 region has 14 residues. The CDR3: CASSRLSVGVTQYF. In nucleotides, the CDR3 is TGTGCCAGCAGCAGATTATCGGTCGGCGTTACCCAGTACTTC.

This clonotype has a count of ten or more. J is TRBJ2-3 and V is TRBV27; D unresolved. The ends were cut back, 7 bases at V and 7 bases at J, with 21 bases in the middle. The CDR3 spans 15 residues. In germline, CDR1 is MNHEY, CDR2 SMNVEV (reference sequence). The CDR3, as DNA: TGTGCCAGCAAGGTTGTCGCAGGTTTGAGAAATACGCAGTATTTT. Translated, it gives CASKVVAGLRNTQYF.

The rearrangement uses TRBV7-9 and TRBJ2-5; D could derive from TRBD1 or TRBD2 (5 bases each). This CDR3 spans 14 amino acids. The germline gives CDR1 SEHNR, CDR2 FQNEAQ (reference sequence). Trimming removed 5 bases at V and 3 bases at J, with 13 bases between. As DNA, the CDR3 is TGTGCCAGCAGCAGTCCCCGGGGCAAAGAGACCCAGTACTTC. The encoded protein is CASSSPRGKETQYF. Combining the CDR3 with reference TRBV7-9 and TRBJ2-5 gives the whole variable domain DTGVSQNPRHKITKRGQNVTFRCDPISEHNRLYWYRQTLGQGPEFLTYFQNEAQLEKSRLLSDRFSAERPKGSFSTLEIQRTEQGDSAMYLCASSSPRGKETQYFGPGTRLLVL.

This chain connects TRBV4-1 to TRBJ1-2; D gene ambiguous. CDR3 length: 16 amino acids. CDR1 is MGHRA, CDR2 YSYEKL, per germline. The V and J ends lost 0 bases and 2 bases respectively, with 13 bases between them. The CDR3 nucleotides are TGCGCCAGCAGCCAAGATATGTCAGCCTTAAACTATGGCTACACCTTC. Its protein product is CASSQDMSALNYGYTF.

The genes are TRBV6-1 and TRBJ2-4; TRBD2 is a possible D gene (6 bases). The CDR3 is 15 residues long. Between the trimmed V and J ends, which lost 6 bases and 0 bases, there was a span of 12 bases. Germline-derived CDR1 and CDR2 are MNHNS and SASEGT. The CDR3 sequence is CASSPGGLAKNIQYF. In nucleotides, the CDR3 is TGTGCCAGCAGCCCCGGGGGTCTAGCCAAAAACATTCAGTACTTC.

The V call is TRBV20-1, the J call TRBJ2-5; TRBD2 aligns across 12 bases. Germline CDR1 reads DFQATT; CDR2 reads SNEGSKA (reference sequence). Unmatched junction bases numbered 9, after V lost 6 bases and J lost 4 bases. The CDR3 has 15 residues. CDR3 protein: CSAYPTSGSGETQYF. CDR3 sequence (DNA): TGCAGTGCCTACCCGACTAGCGGGAGTGGAGAGACCCAGTACTTC.

This clonotype was observed a handful of times. The V gene is TRBV5-6, the J gene TRBJ1-3, with D perhaps matching TRBD1 (5 bases). Germline loops: CDR1 SGHDT, CDR2 YYEEEE. The CDR3 runs 17 residues. The ends were cut back, 4 bases at V and 0 bases at J, with 17 bases in the middle. The CDR3 sequence: CASSTTPGPGSGNTIYF. In DNA, the CDR3 is TGTGCCAGCAGCACAACCCCGGGACCCGGCTCTGGAAACACCATATATTTT.